One T cell receptor beta chain is described in this entry. This clone was observed a handful of times. Its antigen is still unknown. Because this receptor comes from a mouse, its gene names and germline sequences follow the mouse reference. Sequencing ends 1 residue short of the CDR3 end; the germline J gene provides the rest. The time point label, read with the paper, signifies: mouse harvest day 14 after allogeneic transplant. Mouse grafts combined 10^7 T-cell-depleted bone marrow cells with 10^6 splenic CD5+ T cells, given via tail vein injection. A major MHC-mismatch B6 (H2b) into BALB/c (H2d) model was used to model mouse GVHD, and tissues were profiled at day 7 or 14. Mouse tissues and retro-orbital blood were harvested on day 7 or 14 post-transplant using separate sterile tools per animal; livers were flushed beforehand. Before genomic DNA isolation with the DNeasy Blood & Tissue Kit, mouse tissues were minced with razor blades in buffered saline.

The data were obtained in a study of tissue T cells after allogeneic stem cell transplantation (dated by TCRdb to between 2021 and 2024). Study-wide context: The study profiled TCR beta repertoires in many tissues obtained from research autopsies of patients with and without GVHD, and also in mouse models of GVHD. On the human side, the study was prospective and observational, with no blinding or randomization.

Libraries were made using the immunoSEQ multiplex PCR assay. TCRbeta CDR3 sequencing was done by Adaptive Biotechnologies at survey depth, reporting CDR3 sequences, V/J genes, productive frequency and template counts. Amplification of TCR beta CDR3 regions started from genomic DNA instead of RNA. Per the authors' processing: Jensen-Shannon divergence served to quantify pairwise repertoire overlap between tissues, with 0 meaning identical and 1 meaning complete divergence. Tissues were clustered by single-linkage agglomerative hierarchical clustering of pairwise JSD values and displayed as dendrograms. GLIPH2 was run on all patient samples with simulation_depth 1000, kmer_min_depth 3, cdr3_length_cutoff 8, keeping groups with more than two unique CDR3s. A standardized tissue-overlap score was calculated by extrapolating Jaccard GLIPH-group overlap across patients to a standard repertoire size of 1000 clones. Associations of diversity with clinical or experimental variables used linear mixed-effect models with tissue fixed effects and individual random effects. Drawn from immuneACCESS, this table holds only the in-frame rearrangements with V and J called that TCRdb kept. Clones are partly lost; checked studies trace under half to an unresolved V gene and leave the rest unexplained. The V and J calls and clone size are taken from that table; D and trimming were inferred from the DNA. For this sample there are 2,000 to 2,500 clones; roughly 50% appear just once. Of the sample, almost 40% falls within the top ten clones.

V gives up 4 bases and J gives up 0 bases, and the segment between their germline ends measures 12 bases. Its CDR3 holds 15 amino acids, cysteine through phenylalanine. The 42 bases shown cover part of the CDR3, and their frame starts at base 1. CDR1 SGHSN and CDR2 HYEKVE were looked up in the germline V gene. General study outcomes and caveats: In both patients and mice, T cells from blood and spleen picked up only a limited part of the TCR repertoire that was detected in tissues. The study did not establish which tissue TCRs were alloreactive or antigen-specific, and some clones may have been host cells that persisted. The patient cohort was small and varied clinically, and sampling depth was recognized as a limitation. Within patients, how anatomically similar the tissues were was a key factor in shaping TCR repertoire composition, regardless of disease or transplant status. Few T cell clones were found to be shared across patients, but shared repertoire signatures across patients were revealed in a tissue-specific fashion by motif-based clustering.

Sequencing was done on a sample of liver tissue. This clonotype was sampled from a female BALB/c mouse given C57BL/6 T cells with graft-versus-host disease after an allogeneic hematopoietic cell transplant. Rearrangement joined TRBV12-1 to TRBJ1-5; the D segment could be TRBD1, given 5 matching bases. CDR3 DNA, as far as it was read: TGTGCCAGCTCCCGGAAGGGGAATAACAACCAGGCTCCGCTT. Translated, this is CASSRKGNNNQAPL. The CDR3, in full, reads CASSRKGNNNQAPLF.